These 19 T cell receptor beta chains share one sample of origin, sequenced in a study of chemoradiotherapy in HPV16-positive cancers. Some clones are missing from TCRdb's copy, which holds only in-frame ones; the method was immunoSEQ multiplex PCR. The sample has just under 6,000 clones, 73% seen once; the top ten hold 9.5% to 13%. This sample was taken from a patient who underwent chemoradiotherapy. The source of these receptors is a human donor with HPV-associated anogenital cancer.

V gene TRBV27 combines with J gene TRBJ1-6, with 9 bases matching TRBD1. Germline lookup yields CDR1 MNHEY and CDR2 SMNVEV (reference sequence). Unmatched junction bases numbered 5, after V lost 11 bases and J lost 6 bases. This CDR3 region has 13 residues. The CDR3 sequence is CAAGDRVNSPLHF. For the CDR3, the DNA is TGTGCCGCGGGGGACAGGGTTAATTCACCCCTCCACTTT.

The rearrangement uses TRBV7-3 and TRBJ1-1; TRBD1 might be the D (6 bases). This CDR3 contains 15 residues. Germline CDR1 SGHTA, CDR2 FQGTGA. Trimming took 4 bases from V and 1 from J, leaving 13 bases between them. The CDR3, as DNA: TGTGCCAGCAGCTGGGACACCGGAGGGAACACTGAAGCTTTCTTT. It codes for CASSWDTGGNTEAFF.

The chain links TRBV28 to TRBJ2-4; the D is unclear. V gave up 4 bases and J gave up 0 bases, with 10 bases separating them. The CDR3 runs to 15 residues. CDR1 is MDHEN and CDR2 is SYDVKM in the germline V gene. The CDR3 nucleotides are TGTGCCAGCAGTTCTGGACGGGCAGCCAAAAACATTCAGTACTTC. Translated: CASSSGRAAKNIQYF.

This chain joins TRBV4-2 and TRBJ1-1; D may be TRBD1 (5 bases). This CDR3 is 14 amino acids long. The V and J ends lost 2 bases and 3 bases respectively, with 10 bases between them. CDR1 is LGHNA, CDR2 YNFKEQ, per germline. In nucleotides, the CDR3 is TGTGCCAGCAGCCAACCTGGCAGGGACACTGAAGCTTTCTTT. It specifies CASSQPGRDTEAFF.

The chain carries TRBV10-3 and TRBJ1-1; no clear D. Germline V gene sequence: CDR1 ENHRY, CDR2 SYGVKD. This CDR3 spans 15 amino acids. V lost 0 bases and J 0 bases, leaving 8 bases between the germline ends. CDR3 sequence (DNA): TGTGCCATCAGTGAGTCAGGGATCTTGAACACTGAAGCTTTCTTT. Protein sequence: CAISESGILNTEAFF.

This chain joins TRBV7-8 and TRBJ2-5, with a weak D call TRBD1 (5 bases). Per germline, CDR1 SGHVS and CDR2 FQNEAQ. The CDR3 consists of 15 residues. V lost 1 base to trimming and J lost 5 bases, with 14 bases between them. The CDR3 here is CASSLVGAGWETQYF. The CDR3 DNA reads TGTGCCAGCAGCTTAGTAGGGGCCGGATGGGAGACCCAGTACTTC.

V and J are TRBV6-5 and TRBJ1-1, with D possibly TRBD1 on 5 matching bases. V was trimmed by 6 bases and J by 4 bases, leaving 15 bases between them. Germline CDR1 MNHEY, CDR2 SVGAGI. This CDR3 has 14 amino acids. In nucleotides, the CDR3 is TGTGCCAGCAGCGAAGGGGATTGGAGCACTGAAGCTTTCTTT. Translated: CASSEGDWSTEAFF.

The chain carries TRBV9 and TRBJ2-5, with 7 bases that match TRBD2. V was clipped by 2 bases and J by 2 bases; unmatched bases: 3. Germline assignment: CDR1 SGDLS and CDR2 YYNGEE. This CDR3 region has 14 residues. The CDR3 nucleotides read TGTGCCAGCAGCGTCGGGGGGTGGCAAGAGACCCAGTACTTC. Protein: CASSVGGWQETQYF.

CDR3 nucleotide sequence: TGTGCCAGCAGCGCCAGGCCGGCTGCGAACACTGAAGCTTTCTTT. It is translated as CASSARPAANTEAFF. The gene calls are TRBV9 and TRBJ1-1; D gene uncertain. The CDR3 extends over 15 amino acids. Germline V lookup: CDR1 SGDLS, CDR2 YYNGEE. The V end lost 3 bases, the J end lost 1 base, and 13 bases lay between the germline ends.

The chain links TRBV11-2 to TRBJ1-2; D is undetermined. This CDR3 is 14 amino acids long. Between the trimmed V and J ends, which lost 3 bases and 6 bases, there was a span of 14 bases. Germline loops: CDR1 SGHAT, CDR2 FQNNGV. The CDR3 spells CASSFASGGDGYTF. The DNA for the CDR3 is TGTGCCAGCAGCTTTGCTAGCGGCGGAGATGGCTACACCTTC.

The chain is built from TRBV19 and TRBJ2-2; 7 nucleotides line up with TRBD2. The V segment lost 10 bases and the J segment 1 base; nucleotides outside the gene matches: 6. Germline V CDR1 and CDR2: LNHDA, SQIVND (reference sequence). The CDR3 length is 14 residues. DNA of the CDR3: TGTGCCACCAAAGCGGGGCGGAACACCGGGGAGCTGTTTTTT. This encodes CATKAGRNTGELFF.

This chain joins TRBV29-1 and TRBJ2-1; either TRBD1 or TRBD2 may fit D (5 bases each). The germline CDR1 and CDR2 sequences are SQVTM and ANQGSEA. This CDR3 region has 15 residues. With 6 bases removed from V and 0 bases from J, the gap between germline ends came to 15 bases. CDR3 DNA: TGCAGCGTATCTCCGGGACCGAGCTCCTACAATGAGCAGTTCTTC. Translation gives CSVSPGPSSYNEQFF.

This clone was seen a few times. The rearrangement uses TRBV4-3 and TRBJ1-1; no reliable D call. The CDR3 is 11 amino acids. Germline values: CDR1 LGHNA, CDR2 YSLEER. The V and J ends lost 1 base and 11 bases respectively, with 8 bases between them. The CDR3 loop reads CASSQGGWAFF. DNA of the CDR3: TGCGCCAGCAGCCAAGGAGGTTGGGCTTTCTTT.

The rearrangement joins TRBV7-6 to TRBJ2-3, with D perhaps matching TRBD2 (6 bases). The CDR3 is 18 amino acids. CDR1 and CDR2 (germline): SGHVS, FNYEAQ. V lost 5 bases to trimming and J lost 2 bases, with 23 bases between them. The CDR3 here is CASSQKDTALAFTDTQYF. CDR3 DNA: TGTGCCAGCAGCCAGAAGGATACCGCACTAGCTTTCACAGATACGCAGTATTTT. The variable domain in full, completed from reference TRBV7-6 and TRBJ2-3, reads GAGVSQSPRYKVTKRGQDVALRCDPISGHVSLYWYRQALGQGPEFLTYFNYEAQQDKSGLPNDRFSAERPEGSISTLTIQRTEQRDSAMYRCASSQKDTALAFTDTQYFGPGTRLTVL.

This clone showed up just a few times. The V gene is TRBV2, the J gene TRBJ2-7; D is ambiguous. Germline CDR1 and CDR2: SNHLY and FYNNEI. V was trimmed by 6 bases and J by 0 bases, leaving 6 bases between them. This CDR3 comprises 12 residues. CDR3 region: CASRGYSYEQYF. The CDR3 coding sequence is TGTGCCAGCAGAGGATACTCCTACGAGCAGTACTTC.

The chain recombines TRBV16 with TRBJ2-7; possible D gene TRBD2, 5 bases. CDR1 and CDR2 (germline): KGHSY, FQNENV. This CDR3 is 14 amino acids long. V was cut by 4 bases and J by 3 bases, with 13 bases left in between. CDR3 nucleotide sequence: TGTGCCAGCAGCCCTACCCGCACTAGCTACGAGCAGTACTTC. Amino acid sequence: CASSPTRTSYEQYF.

The chain couples TRBV2 to TRBJ2-3; perhaps D is TRBD1 or TRBD2 (5 bases each). CDR3 length: 16 residues. CDR1 and CDR2 from the germline V gene are SNHLY and FYNNEI. V gave up 6 bases and J gave up 5 bases, with 21 bases separating them. The CDR3 loop reads CASSMGRTLNGDTQYF. Written as DNA, the CDR3 is TGTGCCAGCAGCATGGGACGGACGCTAAATGGAGATACGCAGTATTTT.

The chain links TRBV28 to TRBJ1-5; TRBD1 matches at 9 bases. The CDR3 is made up of 15 amino acids. With 4 bases clipped from V and 5 bases from J, the junction kept 6 bases outside the gene matches. CDR1 is MDHEN and CDR2 is SYDVKM in the germline V gene. The CDR3 bases are TGTGCCAGCAGTTCCTCCGGGACAGGGTATCAGCCCCAGCATTTT. It yields the protein CASSSSGTGYQPQHF.

This clone was seen a handful of times. J is TRBJ2-3 and V is TRBV7-9, with D unclear. Germline-derived CDR1 and CDR2 are SEHNR and FQNEAQ (reference sequence). Between the trimmed V and J ends, which lost 5 bases and 1 base, there was a span of 7 bases. CDR3 length: 13 residues. The CDR3 region has the DNA TGTGCCAGCAGCCGAAGGGGCACAGATACGCAGTATTTT. This codes for CASSRRGTDTQYF.